Here is one T cell receptor (beta chain) with its context. Antigen: not known. CDR1 is SGHRS, CDR2 YFSETQ, per germline. With 4 bases removed from V and 7 bases from J, the gap between germline ends came to 17 bases. The CDR3 loop spans 15 amino acids. This specimen comes from a study of T cell responses to AZD1222 COVID-19 vaccine. Method: immunoSEQ multiplex PCR; TCRdb's copy keeps in-frame clones and lacks some. The sample carries approximately 150,000 clones, about 92% recorded once. Findings and limits, study-wide: Baseline seropositivity occurred in only 5 to 7 AZD1222 recipients. The donor group comprised mostly white British people and more females; the analysis possibly underestimated clonal diversity.

This specimen consisted of peripheral blood, obtained after recovery from COVID-19. The rearrangement links TRBV5-1 to TRBJ1-4; D may be TRBD1 (6 bases). This sequence originates from an adult who had recovered from COVID-19. The CDR3 spells CASSVSGRGGEKLFF. Written as DNA, the CDR3 is TGCGCCAGCAGCGTCTCAGGGAGAGGGGGTGAAAAACTGTTTTTT. The full variable domain, with the rest looked up from reference TRBV5-1 and TRBJ1-4, is KAGVTQTPRYLIKTRGQQVTLSCSPISGHRSVSWYQQTPGQGLQFLFEYFSETQRNKGNFPGRFSGRQFSNSRSEMNVSTLELGDSALYLCASSVSGRGGEKLFFGSGTQLSVL.